This TCR beta chain was sequenced in a study of blood T cells in healthy people across ages (dated by TCRdb to between 2014 and 2017). For the wider study: In model experiments, roughly one uniquely barcoded TCR beta cDNA molecule per two T cells was captured by template switching. The study measured age-related changes in TCR beta repertoire diversity using deep sequencing normalized with unique cDNA molecular identifiers. Four age groups were formed from the donors: young (average 16 years), middle-aged (approximately 39), aged (under 70) and long-lived (about 75). To avoid experimental bias, donors of different ages were distributed randomly across sequencing lanes. The study analyzed two additional independent replicas of 1 million unique cDNA reads from the same blood draw for two donors, one aged 18 to 30 and one aged 80 or older.

Donors were under 40 systemically healthy Caucasian individuals from Russia aged roughly 6 to 90 years. About 10 milliliters of peripheral blood were collected from each donor into EDTA-treated Vacutainer tubes. Ficoll-Paque density-gradient centrifugation was used to isolate PBMCs, with at least 6 million per sample. Total RNA, at least 6 micrograms per sample, was extracted from PBMCs with Trizol reagent. Naive CD45RAhigh/CD27high T cell percentages were measured by flow cytometry on a PBMC aliquot from every donor. What the research found in general, with its limitations: Compared with the aged group, the long-lived group had more naive CD4+ T cells, fewer expanded clones and increased TCR diversity, suggesting age selection. Total diversity estimates from one million sequenced T cells were considered lower bounds and underestimates. Observed TCR beta diversity per million T cells fell roughly linearly with age, and a significant reduction was already apparent by age about 43. Because donor CMV infection status was unknown, age-related changes in expanded clonotypes were potentially confounded. Bulk unsorted PBMC profiling prevented conclusive comparison of naive and antigen-experienced compartments. A strong correlation was found between observed TCR beta diversity and the percentage of naive T cells measured by flow cytometry.

Library method: 5' RACE. Sequencing instrument: Illumina HiSeq 2500. A second 7 to 11 cycle PCR used a sample-barcoded 5' primer and a J-beta primer mix. A unique molecular identifier was introduced onto each TCR beta cDNA molecule by a template-switch 5' adaptor carrying 12 random nucleotides. Each sample yielded at least 2.5 million CDR3-containing paired-end reads. The Mint cDNA synthesis kit, primed by a TRBC-specific oligonucleotide, was used to synthesize first-strand cDNA from all RNA. Following uracil-DNA glycosylase treatment, all cDNA underwent a first 18-cycle PCR with the universal primers M1SS and BC2_uni_R. The study's own analysis went as follows. For normalization, 1 million high-quality reads, each with a distinct molecular identifier, were randomly selected from each sample. Reads with shared molecular identifiers were discarded instead of being binned into consensus sequences. MiTCR, set to a Q25 quality threshold and the strictest error-elimination algorithm, was used for CDR3 identification, clonotype clustering and error correction. A nonparametric unseen species model with Euler transformation was used to estimate a lower bound on total TCR beta diversity. TCRdb reprocessed the public reads (quality trimming at Q25 with fastp, clone calling with MiXCR) and kept in-frame beta chains. CDR3 protein duplicates are merged, each entry listing the most common genes and DNA. Clone size and V and J calls follow TCRdb, not the original study. Within this sample are hundreds of thousands of distinct CDR3 sequences, with roughly half of them counted one time only. The ten most abundant clones make up 50% to 65% of the sample.

With respect to this clonotype: Its antigen remains unidentified. No base-level quality is on record; no much larger clone is a single base apart.

The cysteine opens and the phenylalanine closes a CDR3 of 16 amino acids. Left in the record is the CDR3 DNA by itself, 48 bases read in frame from the first base. The germline V gene (reference sequence) sets CDR1 to SEHNR and CDR2 to FQNEAQ. V gives up 2 bases and J gives up 0 bases, and the segment between their germline ends measures 11 bases. This sequence uses TRBV7-9 and TRBJ2-1; TRBD2 is perhaps the D gene, given 5 matching bases. The sequencing input was blood. This TCR was sampled from a man aged 55-75 years in good health. The bases are TGTGCCAGCAGCTTACCCACGGGGAACTCCTACAATGAGCAGTTCTTC. This sequence encodes CASSLPTGNSYNEQFF.